These 27 T cell receptor beta chains originate from one sample sequenced in a study of T cell repertoires in cytomegalovirus infection. A single record per CDR3 protein comes from TCRdb applying MiXCR to the reads. In the table there are roughly 100,000 distinct CDR3 sequences, approximately 17% of which are singletons. The sample was PBMCs. Receptors were obtained from a human donor in good health (CMV status not recorded). Some clones in this sample may be carry-over from other donors' samples.

The CDR3 is CASSLSVGQETQYF. The CDR3 DNA sequence: TGTGCCAGCAGCTTAAGTGTGGGGCAAGAGACCCAGTACTTC. The rearrangement uses TRBV7-2 and TRBJ2-5; D gene unclear. Germline V gene sequence: CDR1 SGHTA, CDR2 FQGNSA. V was clipped by 2 bases and J by 2 bases, with 9 bases between them. This CDR3 contains 14 residues.

Concerning this clonotype: Being one base from a much bigger clone, this may be a read error. J is TRBJ2-1 and V is TRBV4-1, with D possibly TRBD2 on 6 matching bases. Germline V gene data show CDR1 as MGHRA and CDR2 as YSYEKL. The V end was cut by 4 bases, the J end by 6 bases, with 19 bases between. This CDR3 is built from 16 residues. Here the CDR3 DNA reads TGCGCCAGCAGCCCAGGCTGGAAGACTAGACCCAATGAGCAGTTCTTC. Protein product: CASSPGWKTRPNEQFF.

In this sample, this clonotype turned up a few times. CDR3 DNA: TGCGCCAGCAGCCCAGGACGGCTCTATGGCTACACCTTC. The encoded protein is CASSPGRLYGYTF. The V and J genes are TRBV5-1 and TRBJ1-2; D unclear. The V gene's germline CDR1 is SGHRS and CDR2 YFSETQ. Trimming shortened V by 4 bases and J by 4 bases, and 11 bases separated the two germline ends. CDR3 length: 13 amino acids.

This clonotype showed up just a few times. This sequence joins TRBV28 and TRBJ1-1; tentatively, D is TRBD1 (6 bases). Trimming removed 3 bases from V and 5 bases from J, with 16 bases in between. Looked up from germline, CDR1 is MDHEN and CDR2 is SYDVKM. The CDR3 extends over 15 amino acids. DNA of the CDR3: TGTGCCAGCAGTTTCTCGGGACATCGGAGGACTGAAGCTTTCTTT. Translation gives CASSFSGHRRTEAFF.

This clonotype was recorded many times. This chain links TRBV7-2 with TRBJ2-7; D is possibly TRBD1 (6 bases). Germline values: CDR1 SGHTA, CDR2 FQGNSA. V lost 6 bases, J lost 1 base, and 13 bases lay in between. The CDR3 is made up of 14 amino acids. CDR3 protein: CASSSGHKSYEQYF. The CDR3 DNA sequence: TGTGCCAGCAGTTCGGGACATAAGTCCTACGAGCAGTACTTC.

This clonotype was detected ten times or more. V gene TRBV12-3 or TRBV12-4 combines with J gene TRBJ2-1, with D tentatively TRBD1 (7 bases). Trimming left V 8 bases short and J 9 bases short, with 26 bases between. This CDR3 region has 16 residues. The CDR3 DNA reads TGTGCCAGCGCCCCCCCCAACGGGGGCGCAGGGGGTGAGCAGTTCTTC. This gives the protein CASAPPNGGAGGEQFF.

This clonotype has a count of ten or more. The chain uses TRBV12-3 or TRBV12-4 and TRBJ2-3; 8 nucleotides match TRBD2. V lost 3 bases to trimming and J lost 0 bases; unmatched junction nucleotides: 2. The CDR3 sequence is 15 residues long. CDR3 in amino acids: CASSFSGVSTDTQYF. The CDR3 bases are TGTGCCAGCAGTTTTAGCGGGGTTAGCACAGATACGCAGTATTTT.

V and J are TRBV4-3 and TRBJ1-1, with D perhaps TRBD1 (5 bases). This CDR3 comprises 15 residues. V shed 1 base and J shed 4 bases, with 13 bases lying between them. In germline, CDR1 is LGHNA, CDR2 YSLEER. DNA for the CDR3: TGCGCCAGCAGCCAAGGGCAGGGATGGAGCACTGAAGCTTTCTTT. It encodes CASSQGQGWSTEAFF.

In this sample, this clonotype turned up a few times. The gene calls are TRBV29-1 and TRBJ1-1; tentatively, D is TRBD1 (5 bases). The CDR3 totals 13 residues. CDR1 is SQVTM, CDR2 ANQGSEA, per germline. V lost 6 bases, J lost 1 base, and 12 bases lay in between. CDR3 in DNA: TGCAGCGTCGGGCGGGGGGGGAACACTGAAGCTTTCTTT. Protein sequence: CSVGRGGNTEAFF.

This chain links TRBV29-1 with TRBJ1-2; 9 nucleotides align to TRBD1. Germline CDR1 is SQVTM and CDR2 is ANQGSEA. J gave up 4 bases and V 5 bases, and 2 bases lay outside the gene matches. The CDR3 consists of 12 residues. CDR3 sequence (DNA): TGCAGCGTTCCGACAGGGGGCTATGGCTACACCTTC. Residues: CSVPTGGYGYTF.

This clonotype was counted a few times. V usage is TRBV12-3 or TRBV12-4 and J usage is TRBJ1-1; D remains unclear. The CDR3 consists of 12 residues. The ends were cut back, 9 bases at V and 0 bases at J, with 8 bases in the middle. The CDR3 is CASVRLNTEAFF. The CDR3 nucleotides are TGTGCCAGTGTTCGATTGAACACTGAAGCTTTCTTT.

This clonotype occurred many times. This rearrangement joins TRBV7-9 to TRBJ1-2; possibly TRBD1 for D (5 bases). Per germline, CDR1 SEHNR and CDR2 FQNEAQ (reference sequence). The CDR3 has 11 residues. Trimming removed 6 bases from V and 7 bases from J, with 9 bases in between. DNA for the CDR3: TGTGCCAGCAGATTGGGGGTTGGCTACACCTTC. This codes for CASRLGVGYTF.

There are many counts of this clonotype. This rearrangement joins TRBV7-2 to TRBJ2-1, with 10 bases matching TRBD2. Germline CDR1 reads SGHTA; CDR2 reads FQGNSA. The V and J ends lost 1 base and 7 bases, in that order; junction bases with no gene match: 4. The CDR3 totals 15 residues. In DNA, the CDR3 is TGTGCCAGCAGCTTAGTTAGCGGGGGGCGAAATGAGCAGTTCTTC. Its translation: CASSLVSGGRNEQFF.

The CDR3 sequence is CASSSGLPESEQFF. DNA for the CDR3: TGCGCCAGCAGCTCGGGACTCCCAGAGTCGGAGCAGTTCTTC. This sequence joins TRBV4-1 and TRBJ2-1, with D maybe TRBD2 (6 bases). The CDR3 covers 14 residues. Trimming took 5 bases from V and 10 from J, leaving 18 bases between them. Germline CDR1 reads MGHRA; CDR2 reads YSYEKL.

The gene calls are TRBV12-5 and TRBJ1-5; D is ambiguous. With 7 bases removed from V and 4 bases from J, the gap between germline ends came to 17 bases. The CDR3 runs 15 residues. Germline values: CDR1 LGHNT, CDR2 FRNRAP. The CDR3 is CASVYHPPVNQPQHF. In DNA, the CDR3 is TGTGCTAGTGTTTACCACCCACCGGTAAATCAGCCCCAGCATTTT.

The chain uses TRBV5-4 and TRBJ2-5; tentatively, D is TRBD1 (6 bases). Germline CDR1 reads SGHNT; CDR2 reads YYREEE (reference sequence). The CDR3 spans 14 residues. Trimming took 5 bases from V and 3 from J, leaving 14 bases between them. DNA for the CDR3: TGTGCCAGCAGGGTCCGGGACATCGAAGAGACCCAGTACTTC. It codes for CASRVRDIEETQYF.

The genes are TRBV7-2 and TRBJ1-2, with 7 bases matching TRBD1. Trimming cost V 1 base and J 5 bases; bases outside gene matches: 4. CDR3 length: 14 amino acids. Germline assignment: CDR1 SGHTA and CDR2 FQGNSA. The DNA of the CDR3 is TGTGCCAGCAGCTTAGACGGGACAGTGTATGGCTACACCTTC. It is translated as CASSLDGTVYGYTF.

This chain joins TRBV5-4 and TRBJ2-5, with 9 positions matching TRBD1. Germline loops: CDR1 SGHNT, CDR2 YYREEE (reference sequence). The CDR3 length is 15 residues. V dropped 3 bases and J dropped 0; count of bases not matched to a gene: 3. The CDR3 sequence: CASSYGTGNQETQYF. In DNA, the CDR3 is TGTGCCAGCAGCTACGGGACAGGGAACCAAGAGACCCAGTACTTC.

V gene TRBV27 combines with J gene TRBJ2-5, with D maybe TRBD2 (5 bases). The CDR3 is 17 residues long. Trimming pared 5 bases from V and 5 bases from J, leaving 24 bases between. Germline V lookup: CDR1 MNHEY, CDR2 SMNVEV (reference sequence). CDR3 amino acids: CASSRKREENRMETQYF. As DNA, the CDR3 is TGTGCCAGCAGTAGGAAGAGGGAAGAAAATAGAATGGAGACCCAGTACTTC.

The V call is TRBV30, the J call TRBJ1-5; D is perhaps TRBD1 (5 bases). This CDR3 has 12 residues. The germline gives CDR1 GTSNPN, CDR2 SVGIG (reference sequence). Trimming took off 5 bases at V and 9 bases at J, with 14 bases between the two ends. The DNA of the CDR3 is TGTGCCTGGGGCCGGGGCTCTCGGCCCCAGCATTTT. Amino acid sequence: CAWGRGSRPQHF.

In its sample, this clonotype was seen many times. V gene TRBV7-2 combines with J gene TRBJ2-5; 8 bases agree with TRBD1. CDR1 is SGHTA and CDR2 is FQGNSA in the germline V gene. The CDR3 sequence is 15 residues long. The J segment lost 3 bases and the V segment lost 5 bases, leaving 8 bases of the junction unmatched. CDR3 in amino acids: CASSKQGVGEETQYF. The CDR3 coding sequence is TGTGCCAGCAGCAAACAGGGGGTGGGGGAAGAGACCCAGTACTTC.

This clonotype was detected many times. The rearrangement uses TRBV7-2 and TRBJ2-3; 7 nucleotides agree with TRBD2. V shed 3 bases, J shed 6 bases, and the junction held 0 bases outside the gene matches. CDR1 and CDR2 (germline): SGHTA, FQGNSA. The CDR3 runs 12 residues. CDR3 sequence (DNA): TGTGCCAGCAGCTTTAGCGGGGATACGCAGTATTTT. Protein sequence: CASSFSGDTQYF.

On this clonotype itself: Being one base from a much bigger clone, this may be a read error. This chain uses TRBV7-2 with TRBJ2-2, with 9 bases fitting TRBD1. Germline V lookup: CDR1 SGHTA, CDR2 FQGNSA. CDR3 length: 17 amino acids. The CDR3 DNA follows: TGTGTCAGCAGCCCTACAGGGGGCCTTTGGTATATCGGGGAGCTGTTTTTT. Its translation is CVSSPTGGLWYIGELFF.

This clonotype was seen a few times. This chain joins TRBV29-1 and TRBJ1-3; D is possibly TRBD1 (5 bases). The CDR3 has 14 residues. The germline V gene has CDR1 SQVTM and CDR2 ANQGSEA. Trimming cost V 4 bases and J 4 bases, with 14 bases left between them. CDR3 sequence reads: CSVGDQGRGNTIYF. The DNA for the CDR3 is TGCAGCGTTGGGGATCAGGGCCGGGGAAACACCATATATTTT.

This clonotype appeared many times. The chain combines TRBV6-2 or TRBV6-3 with TRBJ2-7, with 11 bases that match TRBD2. Looked up from germline, CDR1 is MNHEY and CDR2 is SVGEGT. The CDR3 covers 14 residues. Trimming took 6 bases from V and 3 from J; bases not matched to a gene: 4. The CDR3 is CASRPGLADYEQYF. As DNA, the CDR3 is TGTGCCAGCAGACCGGGACTAGCGGACTACGAGCAGTACTTC.

The CDR3 here is CSAGGTKSTNEKLFF. DNA for the CDR3: TGCAGTGCCGGGGGAACAAAGTCAACTAATGAAAAACTGTTTTTT. The rearrangement links TRBV20-1 to TRBJ1-4; a possible D gene is TRBD1 (5 bases). V lost 6 bases and J lost 0, with 14 bases in between. Germline V gene lookup returns CDR1 DFQATT and CDR2 SNEGSKA (reference sequence). CDR3 length: 15 amino acids.

Only a few counts were recorded for this clonotype. The rearrangement uses TRBV7-6 and TRBJ2-6; D is possibly TRBD1 (6 bases). There are 16 residues in the CDR3. Trimming stripped 5 bases from V and 0 bases from J, with 11 bases between. Germline V gene data show CDR1 as SGHVS and CDR2 as FNYEAQ. The CDR3 region is CASSLDRYSGANVLTF. The CDR3 coding sequence is TGTGCCAGCAGCCTTGACAGGTACTCTGGGGCCAACGTCCTGACTTTC.